One sample yielded the 30 T cell receptor beta chains listed below, sequenced in a study of blood T cell repertoires in COVID-19. The protocol was immunoSEQ multiplex PCR, while the TCRdb copy is restricted to in-frame clones and leaves out a portion. The sample yields tens of thousands of clones, more than 75% seen once. The sequenced material came from peripheral blood. These receptors all stem from a human donor in a cohort sampled during active COVID-19.

The CDR3 DNA follows: TGTGCCAGCAGCTCTAGGACAGGGGGAGAGACCCAGTACTTC. Its translation is CASSSRTGGETQYF. The chain uses TRBV7-9 and TRBJ2-5; TRBD1 agrees at 10 bases. Germline CDR1 is SEHNR and CDR2 is FQNEAQ (reference sequence). The CDR3 spans 14 residues. Trimming cost V 4 bases and J 4 bases; bases outside gene matches: 3. The full variable domain, with the rest looked up from reference TRBV7-9 and TRBJ2-5, is DTGVSQNPRHKITKRGQNVTFRCDPISEHNRLYWYRQTLGQGPEFLTYFQNEAQLEKSRLLSDRFSAERPKGSFSTLEIQRTEQGDSAMYLCASSSRTGGETQYFGPGTRLLVL.

The rearrangement uses TRBV3-1 (or the pseudogene TRBV3-2) and TRBJ1-5; 11 bases match TRBD1. J was trimmed by 6 bases and V by 0 bases; bases with no gene match: 7. The CDR3 sequence is 17 residues long. CDR1 and CDR2 from the germline V gene are LGHDT and YNNKEL (reference sequence). The CDR3 sequence: CASSQDGAGQGVQPQHF. The CDR3 DNA reads TGTGCCAGCAGCCAAGATGGAGCGGGACAGGGGGTTCAGCCCCAGCATTTT.

The rearrangement links TRBV5-1 to TRBJ2-5; 8 bases align to TRBD1. CDR1 is SGHRS and CDR2 is YFSETQ in the germline V gene. The junction had 6 bases not matched to a gene; V was cut back by 4 bases and J by 1 base. This CDR3 region has 15 residues. CDR3 sequence: CASSPQGAPQETQYF. DNA of the CDR3: TGCGCCAGCAGCCCCCAGGGGGCGCCCCAAGAGACCCAGTACTTC.

The chain recombines TRBV19 with TRBJ2-7; 8 bases are a match to TRBD2. CDR1 is LNHDA and CDR2 is SQIVND in the germline V gene (reference sequence). CDR3 length: 15 amino acids. The ends lost 6 bases at V and 1 base at J; junction bases unmatched: 8. DNA for the CDR3: TGTGCCAGTAGATCAACTAGCGGCCCTTCCTACGAGCAGTACTTC. Translation: CASRSTSGPSYEQYF. The full variable domain, its missing parts supplied by reference TRBV19 and TRBJ2-7, is DGGITQSPKYLFRKEGQNVTLSCEQNLNHDAMYWYRQDPGQGLRLIYYSQIVNDFQKGDIAEGYSVSREKKESFPLTVTSAQKNPTAFYLCASRSTSGPSYEQYFGPGTRLTVT.

The CDR3 spells CASSRVATSLYNEQFF. For the CDR3, the DNA is TGCGCCAGCAGCCGCGTCGCCACTAGCCTCTACAATGAGCAGTTCTTC. The chain links TRBV4-1 to TRBJ2-1; D is perhaps TRBD2 (6 bases). In germline, CDR1 is MGHRA, CDR2 YSYEKL. The CDR3 extends over 16 amino acids. Trimming removed 4 bases at V and 3 bases at J, with 16 bases between.

Judged by abundance, this clone is medium-sized. The rearrangement joins TRBV12-1 to TRBJ2-7; TRBD2 is the table's D call, not checked against the DNA. TRBV12-1 is flagged as a pseudogene. The CDR3 is 16 amino acids. CDR3 amino acids: CASSPPSGTAAYEQYF. The CDR3 DNA reads as TGTGCCAGCAGCCCGCCATCCGGGACTGCTGCCTACGAGCAGTACTTC.

The chain links TRBV5-4 to TRBJ2-3; D unresolved. Germline values: CDR1 SGHNT, CDR2 YYREEE (reference sequence). V was cut by 0 bases and J by 1 base, with 6 bases left in between. This CDR3 region has 14 residues. The CDR3 reads CASSLAAGTDTQYF. CDR3 nucleotides: TGTGCCAGCAGCTTGGCCGCGGGCACAGATACGCAGTATTTT.

This chain uses TRBV15 with TRBJ1-1, with D possibly being TRBD1 (6 bases). The V end lost 0 bases, the J end lost 5 bases, and 16 bases lay between the germline ends. Looked up from germline, CDR1 is LNHNV and CDR2 is YYDKDF (reference sequence). This CDR3 is built from 16 residues. CDR3 in amino acids: CATSRDLEGELTEAFF. The DNA for the CDR3 is TGTGCCACCAGCAGAGACTTAGAGGGGGAACTGACTGAAGCTTTCTTT.

This clone turned up a few times. The rearrangement joins TRBV4-1 to TRBJ2-7, with 11 bases that match TRBD2. The CDR3 runs to 15 residues. V was pared by 4 bases and J by 6 bases, with 8 bases of the junction left unmatched. Per the germline V gene, CDR1 is MGHRA and CDR2 is YSYEKL. Written as DNA, the CDR3 is TGCGCCAGCAGCCTACTAGCGGGAGCGCCGGGCGAGCAGTACTTC. Translation gives CASSLLAGAPGEQYF.

This rearrangement joins TRBV29-1 to TRBJ1-1, with 9 bases matching TRBD1. This CDR3 contains 14 residues. The germline V gene has CDR1 SQVTM and CDR2 ANQGSEA. With V trimmed by 5 bases and J by 7 bases, 11 bases remained unmatched. DNA for the CDR3: TGCAGCGTTTTTGTTGCGGACAGGGGCTTTGAAGCTTTCTTT. As protein: CSVFVADRGFEAFF.

The chain recombines TRBV27 with TRBJ2-5; D is uncertain. CDR3 length: 12 amino acids. CDR1 and CDR2 from the germline V gene are MNHEY and SMNVEV (reference sequence). V lost 3 bases to trimming and J lost 0 bases, with 2 bases between them. CDR3 amino acids: CASSFNQETQYF. For the CDR3, the DNA is TGTGCCAGCAGTTTCAACCAAGAGACCCAGTACTTC.

The V call is TRBV5-4, the J call TRBJ2-7, with TRBD2 matching over 9 bases. V lost 0 bases, J lost 3 bases, and 4 bases stayed unmatched. The germline CDR1 and CDR2 sequences are SGHNT and YYREEE (reference sequence). CDR3 length equals 15 residues. In DNA, the CDR3 is TGTGCCAGCAGCTTGGATAGCGGGAGCCACTACGAGCAGTACTTC. Its protein is CASSLDSGSHYEQYF.

The sample holds a few counts of this clone. The chain employs TRBV7-9 and TRBJ2-7; 10 bases map to TRBD1. CDR1 SEHNR and CDR2 FQNEAQ come from the germline V gene (reference sequence). This CDR3 region has 15 residues. V was pared by 8 bases and J by 0 bases, with 7 bases of the junction left unmatched. CDR3 region: CASWAGQGSSYEQYF. The CDR3 bases are TGTGCCAGCTGGGCGGGACAGGGGTCCTCCTACGAGCAGTACTTC.

The chain uses TRBV5-8 and TRBJ1-1; D unclear. Germline CDR1 and CDR2: SGHTS and YDEGEE. Between the trimmed V and J ends, which lost 4 bases and 5 bases, there was a span of 12 bases. CDR3 size: 13 residues. DNA for the CDR3: TGTGCCAGCAGCCCTCGACTAGGGACTGAAGCTTTCTTT. It specifies CASSPRLGTEAFF.

This clone was observed once. The DNA of the CDR3 is TGTGCCAGCAGTACAGGGATGGGGACTGAAGCTTTCTTT. This codes for CASSTGMGTEAFF. The chain couples TRBV27 to TRBJ1-1; maybe TRBD1 (6 bases). Trimming cost V 5 bases and J 5 bases, with 12 bases left between them. There are 13 residues in the CDR3. Germline V gene data show CDR1 as MNHEY and CDR2 as SMNVEV (reference sequence).

The chain links TRBV6-5 to TRBJ2-7; the D gene is possibly TRBD2 (5 bases). V was cut by 6 bases and J by 7 bases, with 22 bases left in between. Germline loops: CDR1 MNHEY, CDR2 SVGAGI. This CDR3 has 15 residues. The CDR3 sequence is CASRDAGAVPLEQYF. In DNA form, the CDR3 reads TGTGCCAGCAGGGACGCCGGAGCGGTTCCCTTAGAGCAGTACTTC.

The chain couples TRBV7-9 to TRBJ1-1; 7 bases line up with TRBD1. Germline values: CDR1 SEHNR, CDR2 FQNEAQ (reference sequence). CDR3 size: 13 residues. J lost 1 base, V lost 5 bases, and 1 base had no gene match. The CDR3 reads CASSRQGNTEAFF. CDR3 in DNA: TGTGCCAGCAGCCGACAGGGGAACACTGAAGCTTTCTTT.

V usage is TRBV27 and J usage is TRBJ2-3, with 10 bases fitting TRBD2. V dropped 2 bases and J dropped 3; count of bases not matched to a gene: 5. This CDR3 has 16 amino acids. Germline lookup yields CDR1 MNHEY and CDR2 SMNVEV (reference sequence). CDR3 sequence: CASSLPSGRGTDTQYF. CDR3 sequence (DNA): TGTGCCAGCAGTTTACCGAGCGGGAGGGGGACAGATACGCAGTATTTT.

The chain employs TRBV7-8 and TRBJ2-1, with 9 bases identical to TRBD2. Germline V gene data show CDR1 as SGHVS and CDR2 as FQNEAQ. The CDR3 extends over 14 amino acids. Trimming cost V 1 base and J 5 bases; bases outside gene matches: 0. In DNA, the CDR3 is TGTGCCAGCAGCTTAGGACTAGCGGACAATGAGCAGTTCTTC. Protein sequence: CASSLGLADNEQFF.

The chain joins TRBV7-2 to TRBJ2-1, with 10 bases matching TRBD1. This CDR3 has 16 residues. V shed 5 bases and J 6 bases; nucleotides not matched to a gene: 10. Germline V CDR1 and CDR2: SGHTA, FQGNSA. The CDR3 coding sequence is TGTGCCAGCAGCCCCTCCGGGACAGGGGTACTCAATGAGCAGTTCTTC. It is translated as CASSPSGTGVLNEQFF.

This clone appeared a single time. The chain has TRBV5-1 and TRBJ2-5, with D possibly matching TRBD2 (6 bases). Germline values: CDR1 SGHRS, CDR2 YFSETQ. V was shortened by 0 bases and J by 7 bases, with 10 bases between the two germline ends. The CDR3 sequence is 13 residues long. The CDR3, as DNA: TGCGCCAGCAGCTTGGCCAAGGAGGGGACCCAGTACTTC. This codes for CASSLAKEGTQYF.

The chain has TRBV28 and TRBJ2-2; a weak D match, TRBD1 (5 bases). CDR3 length: 12 amino acids. The germline CDR1 and CDR2 sequences are MDHEN and SYDVKM. V lost 6 bases to trimming and J lost 12 bases, with 14 bases between them. CDR3 sequence reads: CASRTETEKLFF. The CDR3 DNA is TGTGCCAGCAGAACGGAGACAGAAAAGCTGTTTTTT.

The genes are TRBV3-1 (or the pseudogene TRBV3-2) and TRBJ2-7, with D tentatively TRBD2 (6 bases). This CDR3 is built from 15 residues. The germline gives CDR1 LGHDT, CDR2 YNNKEL (reference sequence). Trimming removed 2 bases from V and 0 bases from J, with 11 bases in between. CDR3 sequence (DNA): TGTGCCAGCAGCCAACCGGGACTCAGCTCCTACGAGCAGTACTTC. The encoded protein is CASSQPGLSSYEQYF.

The rearrangement joins TRBV7-8 to TRBJ1-1; TRBD1 is a possible D gene (5 bases). The CDR3 loop spans 16 amino acids. The V end lost 5 bases, the J end lost 6 bases, and 22 bases lay between the germline ends. Germline values: CDR1 SGHVS, CDR2 FQNEAQ. The CDR3 DNA reads as TGTGCCAGCAGCCCCGGACCCACGAGGGCGGGGGCTGAAGCTTTCTTT. Protein sequence: CASSPGPTRAGAEAFF.

This clone has a single count. V usage is TRBV5-1 and J usage is TRBJ2-1; D gene unclear. The CDR3 is 14 residues long. Germline V CDR1 and CDR2: SGHRS, YFSETQ. Trimming removed 4 bases at V and 0 bases at J, with 8 bases between. The CDR3 loop reads CASSMESSYNEQFF. CDR3 coding DNA: TGCGCCAGCAGCATGGAGAGCTCCTACAATGAGCAGTTCTTC.

The V gene is TRBV10-1, the J gene TRBJ1-4; TRBD1 agrees at 9 bases. Trimming at V came to 3 bases and at J to 5 bases, leaving 1 base not matched to a gene. The CDR3 runs to 14 residues. The germline V gene has CDR1 WNHNN and CDR2 SYGVQD (reference sequence). The CDR3 here is CASSDGTGNEKLFF. The DNA of the CDR3 is TGCGCCAGCAGTGACGGGACAGGGAATGAAAAACTGTTTTTT.

The chain couples TRBV5-1 to TRBJ2-3, with 9 bases aligning to TRBD1. Trimming at V came to 3 bases and at J to 5 bases, leaving 7 bases not matched to a gene. Germline loops: CDR1 SGHRS, CDR2 YFSETQ. CDR3 length: 15 residues. CDR3 amino acids: CASSWGQGEGDTQYF. CDR3 nucleotide sequence: TGCGCCAGCAGCTGGGGACAGGGAGAGGGAGATACGCAGTATTTT. The full variable domain, in which reference TRBV5-1 and TRBJ2-3 provide the parts outside the CDR3, is KAGVTQTPRYLIKTRGQQVTLSCSPISGHRSVSWYQQTPGQGLQFLFEYFSETQRNKGNFPGRFSGRQFSNSRSEMNVSTLELGDSALYLCASSWGQGEGDTQYFGPGTRLTVL.

CDR3: CASSPSGSTYNEQFF. The CDR3 DNA sequence: TGTGCCAGCAGCCCAAGCGGGAGCACATACAATGAGCAGTTCTTC. The chain carries TRBV7-3 and TRBJ2-1; 8 positions match TRBD2. Germline CDR1 reads SGHTA; CDR2 reads FQGTGA. Losses at the gene ends were 5 bases for V and 4 bases for J; bases not matched to a gene: 7. The CDR3 spans 15 residues.

The V call is TRBV7-2, the J call TRBJ1-2; maybe TRBD1 (5 bases). The CDR3 runs 14 residues. CDR1 and CDR2 (germline): SGHTA, FQGNSA. V was cut by 5 bases and J by 4 bases, with 14 bases left in between. CDR3 DNA: TGTGCCAGCAGCCCCTCGTGGGGCGGCTATGGCTACACCTTC. Translated: CASSPSWGGYGYTF.

This rearrangement joins TRBV9 to TRBJ2-1; D may be TRBD2 (6 bases). The CDR3 covers 14 residues. Germline assignment: CDR1 SGDLS and CDR2 YYNGEE. The V gene lost 6 bases and the J gene lost 8 bases, with 18 bases spanning the gap. The CDR3 DNA reads TGTGCCAGCAACCATGCCCTGGGAGGCGATGAGCAGTTCTTC. Its translation is CASNHALGGDEQFF.